Included here is one T cell receptor beta chain sequence, with context. What it recognizes is unknown. The sample originates from a study of OX40 agonist ivuxolimab in advanced cancers. As for the study in general: Every patient in dose escalation had hepatocellular carcinoma, melanoma, renal cell or head and neck cancer.

On cycle 4 day 1 and cycle 7 day 1, as well as at baseline, blood was sampled. Study observations and caveats: Compared with CD4+, CD8+ T cells on average had more expanded clones.

This CDR3 region has 15 residues. The germline V and J ends were trimmed by 3 bases and 0 bases, with 12 bases remaining between them. CDR1 is LNHDA, CDR2 SQIVND, per germline (reference sequence). Data came from immunoSEQ multiplex PCR; TCRdb stores just in-frame clones and leaves some out. Of 96,000 or so clones listed, about nine tenths are singletons. This TCR was recovered from an adult with an advanced solid tumor such as melanoma, head and neck, liver or kidney cancer. The J gene is TRBJ2-7, the V gene TRBV19; unclear D gene. The starting material was CD4+ or CD8+ T cells sorted from blood, obtained in a trial of the OX40 agonist ivuxolimab. CDR3 nucleotides: TGTGCCAGTAGTATCTCGGCAGAGAGCTCCTACGAGCAGTACTTC. Translation: CASSISAESSYEQYF.